The rows below give T cell receptor beta chains drawn from one sample of a study. TCRdb re-called the RT-PCR reads through MiXCR, storing one row per CDR3 protein. The sample lists about 680,000 distinct CDR3 sequences, approximately 14% occurring once. Material: memory CD4+ T cells from blood. These receptors came from a female donor in good health, serving as a healthy control. Each CDR3 is given with its conserved first and last residue. The order of the fields is D gene, J gene, clone size, V gene, CDR3 DNA, CDR3 protein. D genes are given only for firm matches. Size values are once, few and many counts, or a class for expanded clones, and some rows have none.

TRBD1	TRBJ2-6	NA	TRBV4-3	TGCGCCAGCAGCCAGTATGCAGGGGGCGCAGGTCCTGGGGCCAACGTCCTGACTTTC	CASSQYAGGAGPGANVLTF
NA	TRBJ2-1	NA	TRBV5-1	TGCGCCAGCAGACCGGGTGAGACTGAGCAGTTCTTC	CASRPGETEQFF
TRBD2	TRBJ2-7	NA	TRBV7-2	TGTGCCAGCAGCCCCGACCGGGACTACACATACGAGCAGTACTTC	CASSPDRDYTYEQYF
NA	TRBJ2-7	few	TRBV7-3	TGTGCCAGCAGCCCGCGGGGTGTGGCCGGGGAGCAGTACTTC	CASSPRGVAGEQYF
TRBD2	TRBJ2-3	many	TRBV15	TGTGCCACCAGAAGACTAGCGGGAGCCTCACTCCGCACAGATACGCAGTATTTT	CATRRLAGASLRTDTQYF
NA	TRBJ2-7	many	TRBV6-2/TRBV6-3	TGTGCCAGCAGTCACCCGACTCGGGGTCTCTACGAGCAGTACTTC	CASSHPTRGLYEQYF
NA	TRBJ1-3	many	TRBV9	TGTGCCAGCAGCGTAGGACAGTCTGGAAACACCATATATTTT	CASSVGQSGNTIYF
NA	TRBJ2-1	many	TRBV10-3	TGTGCCATCAGTGTGCAGGTCACGAACAATGAGCAGTTCTTC	CAISVQVTNNEQFF
TRBD1	TRBJ2-1	NA	TRBV7-9	TGTGCCAGCAGCTACACAGGGGGATCGCATGAGCAGTTCTTC	CASSYTGGSHEQFF
NA	TRBJ2-3	few	TRBV5-4	TGTGCCAGCAGCCAGACTGGAACAGATACGCAGTATTTT	CASSQTGTDTQYF
TRBD2	TRBJ2-3	many	TRBV7-3	TGTGCCAGCAGCTTAAATCCTAGCGGGGCCGGCGGTGATACGCAGTATTTT	CASSLNPSGAGGDTQYF
NA	TRBJ2-3	many	TRBV7-2	TGTGCCAGCAGCCCGGTCCAGGGCGGAGATACGCAGTATTTT	CASSPVQGGDTQYF
NA	TRBJ2-7	NA	TRBV10-3	TGTGCCATCAGCCCAAAATTAACAGGGTTGGACGAGCAGTACTTC	CAISPKLTGLDEQYF
TRBD2	TRBJ2-3	NA	TRBV6-1	TGTGCCAGCAGTCTACCCAGCGGGAGCTCCGGAGATACGCAGTATTTT	CASSLPSGSSGDTQYF
NA	TRBJ1-3	many	TRBV7-2	TGTGCCAGCAGCGGGGGGGGCGGAGACTCTGGAAACACCATATATTTT	CASSGGGGDSGNTIYF
NA	TRBJ1-1	NA	TRBV11-2	TGTGCCAGCAGCTATCCAACGACAGGTCGGTCCATGAACACTGAAGCTTTCTTT	CASSYPTTGRSMNTEAFF
TRBD1	TRBJ1-2	few	TRBV20-1	TGCAGTGCTGGGACAGGGGGCTCGGGAGCGGGGGGCTACACCTTC	CSAGTGGSGAGGYTF
NA	TRBJ1-1	few	TRBV5-6	TGTGCCAGCAGCCTTAGGGGGGGGAGGGACACTGAAGCTTTCTTT	CASSLRGGRDTEAFF
TRBD1	TRBJ2-2	few	TRBV9	TGTGCCAGCAGTGAGCGACAGGGGAACACCGGGGAGCTGTTTTTT	CASSERQGNTGELFF
NA	TRBJ2-3	NA	TRBV24-1	TGTGCCACCAGTGATCCTGAACCCCGTTGGGCAGATACGCAGTATTTT	CATSDPEPRWADTQYF
TRBD1	TRBJ1-2	NA	TRBV6-5	TGTGCCAGCAGTTACCTCACAGGGGAAGGCTACACCTTC	CASSYLTGEGYTF
NA	TRBJ1-5	few	TRBV20-1	TGCAGTGCTATGGTACAGCGCAATCAGCCCCAGCATTTT	CSAMVQRNQPQHF
TRBD1	TRBJ1-2	few	TRBV15	TGTGCCACCAGCAGAGATCTGGCAGGGGGTAGCTATGGCTACACCTTC	CATSRDLAGGSYGYTF
NA	TRBJ2-5	few	TRBV5-1	TGCGCCAGCAGCTTGGGGCAGTTGTCAGAGACCCAGTACTTC	CASSLGQLSETQYF
NA	TRBJ1-1	many	TRBV7-9	TGTGCCAGCAGCTTCGTTGGAAGCACTGAAGCTTTCTTT	CASSFVGSTEAFF
NA	TRBJ2-6	NA	TRBV18	TGTGCCAGCTCACCAATTGTCAGCGGGGCCAACGTCCTGACTTTC	CASSPIVSGANVLTF
NA	TRBJ2-3	NA	TRBV10-2	TGCGCCAGCAGTGAACCCTACACAGATACGCAGTATTTT	CASSEPYTDTQYF
TRBD2	TRBJ2-3	NA	TRBV5-1	TGCGCCAGTCAGAGACTAGCGGACACCGGGGATACGCAGTATTTT	CASQRLADTGDTQYF
NA	TRBJ1-5	few	TRBV20-1	TGCAGTGTCGCCCGGGACCCGGATCAGCCCCAGCATTTT	CSVARDPDQPQHF